These 23 T cell receptor beta chains were sequenced from one sample in a study of T cells in Graves' hyperthyroidism and ophthalmopathy. Amplified regions were TCR beta CDR3 sequences from RNA transcripts. An initial round of RT-PCR targeting the TCR CDR3 relied on the HTBI primer set. TCRdb recomputed calls from the multiplex PCR reads with MiXCR, one row per CDR3 protein. The sample contains 400,000 to 550,000 distinct CDR3 sequences, around 22% of which appear only once. Sample: blood. These receptors were collected from a woman between 25 and 40 years old with Graves' ophthalmopathy.

V is TRBV13 and J is TRBJ1-6, with a possible D match to TRBD1 (5 bases). The CDR3 extends over 16 amino acids. Trimming left V 3 bases short and J 7 bases short, with 16 bases between. Per the germline V gene, CDR1 is PRHDT and CDR2 is FYEKMQ (reference sequence). CDR3 sequence reads: CASSLGRGIPNSPLHF. DNA for the CDR3: TGTGCCAGCAGCTTGGGGAGGGGTATCCCAAATTCACCCCTCCACTTT.

This clonotype was seen many times. V is TRBV6-2 or TRBV6-3 and J is TRBJ1-5, with D maybe TRBD1 (6 bases). CDR1 is MNHEY and CDR2 is SVGEGT in the germline V gene. The V gene lost 4 bases and the J gene lost 4 bases, with 14 bases spanning the gap. This CDR3 is built from 15 residues. CDR3 region: CASSWSDSPNQPQHF. CDR3 sequence (DNA): TGTGCCAGCAGTTGGTCGGACAGTCCTAATCAGCCCCAGCATTTT.

This clonotype was found many times. The chain links TRBV6-1 to TRBJ2-5; 9 positions match TRBD2. The CDR3 contains 16 residues. Germline trimming cut 6 bases from V and 7 bases from J; bases unmatched to any gene: 15. Germline CDR1 is MNHNS and CDR2 is SASEGT. The CDR3 nucleotides are TGTGCCAGCAGGGCCCCGGGGAGCGGGGGGATTGTGACCCAGTACTTC. Translating gives CASRAPGSGGIVTQYF.

DNA of the CDR3: TGTGCCAGCAGTCGGGACGGGCCCGGGGAGCTGTTTTTT. It specifies CASSRDGPGELFF. V is TRBV6-1 and J is TRBJ2-2; D may correspond to TRBD1 or TRBD2 (5 bases each). Germline assignment: CDR1 MNHNS and CDR2 SASEGT. The length of the CDR3 is 13 residues. V dropped 5 bases and J dropped 6 bases, with 10 bases sitting between them.

This clonotype has ten or more counts. The chain employs TRBV20-1 and TRBJ1-2; TRBD1 is a possible D gene (5 bases). V was shortened by 6 bases and J by 8 bases, with 16 bases between the two germline ends. This CDR3 spans 12 amino acids. CDR1 is DFQATT, CDR2 SNEGSKA, per germline (reference sequence). The CDR3 is CSAGTVYGGYTF. CDR3 in DNA: TGCAGTGCCGGGACGGTCTATGGGGGCTACACCTTC.

This clonotype was recorded at least ten times. V usage is TRBV9 and J usage is TRBJ2-7; D is ambiguous. Looked up from germline, CDR1 is SGDLS and CDR2 is YYNGEE. V shed 0 bases and J shed 4 bases, with 8 bases lying between them. There are 13 residues in the CDR3. The CDR3 DNA sequence: TGTGCCAGCAGCGTAGCTGGGGAATACGAGCAGTACTTC. Amino acids: CASSVAGEYEQYF.

V usage is TRBV20-1 and J usage is TRBJ2-5, with 7 bases lining up with TRBD1. Germline CDR1 and CDR2: DFQATT and SNEGSKA (reference sequence). V dropped 6 bases and J dropped 3; count of bases not matched to a gene: 4. The CDR3 sequence is 12 residues long. This CDR3 reads CSAQGQKETQYF. CDR3 DNA: TGCAGTGCCCAGGGACAGAAAGAGACCCAGTACTTC.

This clonotype was seen at least ten times. The V and J genes are TRBV15 and TRBJ2-5, with 11 bases that match TRBD2. This CDR3 comprises 16 residues. After removal of 4 bases from V and 3 bases from J, the junction contained 7 bases not matched to a gene. Germline V gives CDR1 LNHNV, CDR2 YYDKDF (reference sequence). The CDR3 region has the DNA TGTGCCACCAGCATAGCGCTTAGCGGGAGGGAAGAGACCCAGTACTTC. As protein: CATSIALSGREETQYF.

There are many counts of this clonotype. The chain links TRBV12-3 or TRBV12-4 to TRBJ1-1; tentatively, D is TRBD1 (6 bases). V was trimmed by 6 bases and J by 5 bases, leaving 19 bases between them. This CDR3 is 15 amino acids long. CDR3 nucleotides: TGTGCCAGCAGGGGTTTCGGGGGGCGAGGGACTGAAGCTTTCTTT. Protein: CASRGFGGRGTEAFF.

A remark on this clonotype: A much bigger clone sits one base away, suggesting this may be a read error. V is TRBV2 and J is TRBJ2-7; TRBD1 might be the D (5 bases). The germline V gene has CDR1 SNHLY and CDR2 FYNNEI. V lost 11 bases, J lost 1 base, and 12 bases lay in between. The CDR3 length is 12 residues. The CDR3 protein is CAGMTDSYEQYF. DNA for the CDR3: TGTGCCGGTATGACAGATTCCTACGAGCAGTACTTC. The full variable domain, in which reference TRBV2 and TRBJ2-7 provide the parts outside the CDR3, is EPEVTQTPSHQVTQMGQEVILRCVPISNHLYFYWYRQILGQKVEFLVSFYNNEISEKSEIFDDQFSVERPDGSNFTLKIRSTKLEDSAMYFCAGMTDSYEQYFGPGTRLTVT.

This clonotype was counted at least ten times. The V call is TRBV5-4, the J call TRBJ1-2, with a possible D match to TRBD1 (6 bases). CDR3 length: 13 residues. V dropped 4 bases and J dropped 4 bases, with 11 bases sitting between them. Germline V gene data show CDR1 as SGHNT and CDR2 as YYREEE (reference sequence). The CDR3 DNA reads as TGTGCCAGCAGCGAGACAGGAGTCTATGGCTACACCTTC. Residues: CASSETGVYGYTF. The full variable domain, its missing parts supplied by reference TRBV5-4 and TRBJ1-2, is ETGVTQSPTHLIKTRGQQVTLRCSSQSGHNTVSWYQQALGQGPQFIFQYYREEENGRGNFPPRFSGLQFPNYSSELNVNALELDDSALYLCASSETGVYGYTFGSGTRLTVV.

This clonotype was detected ten times or more. This chain links TRBV7-9 with TRBJ1-5; no definite D call. CDR1 is SEHNR and CDR2 is FQNEAQ in the germline V gene (reference sequence). The CDR3 has 15 residues. Trimming pared 8 bases from V and 0 bases from J, leaving 14 bases between. CDR3 sequence (DNA): TGTGCCAGCTTCCGAGGGTTTATTAGCAATCAGCCCCAGCATTTT. Translating gives CASFRGFISNQPQHF.

This clonotype has more than one count but fewer than ten. CDR3 protein: CASRPDRGSQFF. Here the CDR3 DNA reads TGCGCCAGCAGACCTGACAGAGGCTCGCAGTTCTTC. The chain has TRBV5-1 and TRBJ2-1; D might be TRBD1 (5 bases). V was clipped by 5 bases and J by 12 bases, with 15 bases between them. CDR1 and CDR2 from the germline V gene are SGHRS and YFSETQ. The CDR3 extends over 12 amino acids. The variable domain in full, completed from reference TRBV5-1 and TRBJ2-1, reads KAGVTQTPRYLIKTRGQQVTLSCSPISGHRSVSWYQQTPGQGLQFLFEYFSETQRNKGNFPGRFSGRQFSNSRSEMNVSTLELGDSALYLCASRPDRGSQFFGPGTRLTVL.

This clonotype was counted ten times or more. The rearrangement uses TRBV11-2 and TRBJ2-7, with 7 bases that match TRBD2. V lost 3 bases to trimming and J lost 1 base; unmatched junction nucleotides: 9. This CDR3 has 16 amino acids. CDR1 and CDR2 (germline): SGHAT, FQNNGV. Written as DNA, the CDR3 is TGTGCCAGCAGCTTCAACCCTAGCGGACCATCCTACGAGCAGTACTTC. The encoded protein is CASSFNPSGPSYEQYF.

This clonotype has ten or more counts. The J gene is TRBJ1-2, the V gene TRBV5-1; a possible D gene is TRBD1 (6 bases). The CDR3 is made up of 15 amino acids. Per the germline V gene, CDR1 is SGHRS and CDR2 is YFSETQ. The V and J ends lost 0 bases and 6 bases respectively, with 15 bases between them. The CDR3 nucleotides are TGCGCCAGCAGCTTGGTAGCAGGGGATTGGCATGGCTACACCTTC. Its protein is CASSLVAGDWHGYTF.

This clonotype was detected ten times or more. The chain has TRBV25-1 and TRBJ2-4; D remains ambiguous. Germline assignment: CDR1 MGHDK and CDR2 SYGVNS. Deletions cut 5 bases from V and 8 bases from J, with 13 bases between. CDR3 length: 13 amino acids. In DNA form, the CDR3 reads TGTGCCAGCAGTCAGCTGGGGATGGACATTCAGTACTTC. Amino acid sequence: CASSQLGMDIQYF.

This clonotype was seen a handful of times. The gene calls are TRBV7-8 and TRBJ1-3; TRBD1 might be the D (5 bases). CDR1 and CDR2 (germline): SGHVS, FQNEAQ. The CDR3 spans 16 residues. Trimming cost V 5 bases and J 0 bases, with 14 bases left between them. The CDR3 here is CASSPGLLDSGNTIYF. The CDR3, as DNA: TGTGCCAGCAGCCCGGGACTGTTAGACTCTGGAAACACCATATATTTT.

This clonotype came up many times. The chain links TRBV6-5 to TRBJ1-5, with no clear D. The germline V gene encodes CDR1 MNHEY and CDR2 SVGAGI. This CDR3 spans 17 amino acids. The V gene lost 0 bases and the J gene lost 1 base, with 13 bases spanning the gap. The CDR3, as DNA: TGTGCCAGCAGTTACTCTCGCGGGGAAGGAAGCAATCAGCCCCAGCATTTT. Translated, it gives CASSYSRGEGSNQPQHF.

The chain employs TRBV5-1 and TRBJ1-1; maybe TRBD1 (6 bases). Between the trimmed V and J ends, which lost 0 bases and 1 base, there was a span of 10 bases. CDR3 size: 15 residues. Per germline, CDR1 SGHRS and CDR2 YFSETQ. CDR3 DNA: TGCGCCAGCAGCTTGGTTATGACAGGGAACACTGAAGCTTTCTTT. Translating it yields CASSLVMTGNTEAFF. Together with reference TRBV5-1 and TRBJ1-1, the CDR3 gives the full variable domain: KAGVTQTPRYLIKTRGQQVTLSCSPISGHRSVSWYQQTPGQGLQFLFEYFSETQRNKGNFPGRFSGRQFSNSRSEMNVSTLELGDSALYLCASSLVMTGNTEAFFGQGTRLTVV.

The chain links TRBV14 to TRBJ2-7; 10 bases match TRBD1. Trimming at V came to 4 bases and at J to 2 bases, leaving 5 bases not matched to a gene. CDR1 is SGHDN and CDR2 is FVKESK in the germline V gene. The CDR3 covers 15 residues. The CDR3 here is CASSRGTGETYEQYF. The CDR3 DNA sequence: TGTGCCAGCAGCCGCGGGACAGGGGAGACCTACGAGCAGTACTTC.

This clonotype has more than one count but fewer than ten. This sequence joins TRBV7-3 and TRBJ2-5; no clear D. CDR3 size: 14 residues. Trimming took off 3 bases at V and 4 bases at J, with 12 bases between the two ends. Per germline, CDR1 SGHTA and CDR2 FQGTGA. Here the CDR3 reads CASSLYSSTETQYF. CDR3 nucleotides: TGTGCCAGCAGCTTGTACAGTAGTACAGAGACCCAGTACTTC.

This clonotype was picked up many times. The chain couples TRBV28 to TRBJ1-5; D remains ambiguous. The V end lost 6 bases, the J end lost 7 bases, and 16 bases lay between the germline ends. CDR1 is MDHEN, CDR2 SYDVKM, per germline. This CDR3 region has 14 residues. DNA of the CDR3: TGTGCCAGCAGCCTGCCGGGAGATTTGCAGCCCCAGCATTTT. Encoded protein: CASSLPGDLQPQHF.

This clonotype showed up just once. Because the CDR3 is missing its conserved closing phenylalanine or tryptophan, this is likely a read error. The chain is built from TRBV4-3 and TRBJ1-6; the D is unclear. Germline CDR1 and CDR2: LGHNA and YSLEER. The CDR3 spans 15 residues. Between the trimmed V and J ends, which lost 3 bases and 4 bases, there was a span of 10 bases. The CDR3 is CASSQRVEYNSPLHV. The CDR3 DNA is TGCGCCAGCAGCCAGAGGGTGGAGTATAATTCACCCCTCCACGTT.